These 18 T cell receptor beta chains came from one sample sequenced in a study of blood T cell repertoires in COVID-19. Repertoires were generated with immunoSEQ multiplex PCR, while TCRdb's copy carries only in-frame clones and drops some. Of 120,000 or so clones listed, around 88% are singletons. The specimen was peripheral blood. The source of these receptors is a woman aged 50 to 60 with active or convalescent COVID-19.

The rearrangement joins TRBV6-5 to TRBJ2-7; TRBD1 matches 7 bases. This CDR3 is 13 amino acids long. CDR1 is MNHEY, CDR2 SVGAGI, per germline. Losses at the gene ends were 7 bases for V and 3 bases for J; bases not matched to a gene: 6. In nucleotides, the CDR3 is TGTGCCAGCACCGGGACAGAGAACTACGAGCAGTACTTC. This translates into CASTGTENYEQYF.

This clone has a handful of counts. The chain recombines TRBV7-2 with TRBJ2-5; D uncertain. The CDR3 sequence is 14 residues long. V lost 2 bases, J lost 4 bases, and 11 bases lay in between. The germline V gene encodes CDR1 SGHTA and CDR2 FQGNSA. The CDR3 reads CASSLRWAAETQYF. The CDR3 DNA reads as TGTGCCAGCAGCTTAAGGTGGGCCGCAGAGACCCAGTACTTC.

The chain employs TRBV30 and TRBJ1-5; D gene ambiguous. Germline V gene sequence: CDR1 GTSNPN, CDR2 SVGIG (reference sequence). This CDR3 comprises 13 residues. Deletions cut 2 bases from V and 7 bases from J, with 12 bases between. The CDR3 region has the DNA TGTGCCTGGAGTCCGGGGAGAGGACAGCCCCAGCATTTT. The encoded protein is CAWSPGRGQPQHF.

The J gene is TRBJ2-3, the V gene TRBV4-2, with 10 bases aligning to TRBD2. CDR3 size: 17 residues. CDR1 LGHNA and CDR2 YNFKEQ come from the germline V gene. V lost 1 base and J lost 7; bases outside the gene matches: 11. DNA for the CDR3: TGTGCCAGCAGCCAAGGGGAAACTAGCGGGATCTCGAATACGCAGTATTTT. It codes for CASSQGETSGISNTQYF.

The V gene is TRBV29-1, the J gene TRBJ2-1; D not resolved. V lost 0 bases and J lost 0, with 9 bases in between. This CDR3 comprises 15 residues. Germline V CDR1 and CDR2: SQVTM, ANQGSEA. This CDR3 reads CSVEEVWSSYNEQFF. Here the CDR3 DNA reads TGCAGCGTTGAAGAGGTTTGGAGCTCCTACAATGAGCAGTTCTTC.

This clone was found a few times. V and J are TRBV9 and TRBJ2-1; 7 bases agree with TRBD1. CDR3 size: 14 residues. V gave up 2 bases and J gave up 7 bases; unmatched junction bases: 6. The V gene's germline CDR1 is SGDLS and CDR2 YYNGEE. The CDR3 here is CASSVGTVENEQFF. The CDR3 DNA reads TGTGCCAGCAGCGTCGGGACAGTTGAAAATGAGCAGTTCTTC.

A single count supports this clone. The genes are TRBV2 and TRBJ2-7; D possibly corresponds to TRBD2 (5 bases). The CDR3 sequence is 12 residues long. The V gene's germline CDR1 is SNHLY and CDR2 FYNNEI. The V and J ends lost 6 bases and 0 bases respectively, with 6 bases between them. CDR3 bases: TGTGCCAGCAGCGGGGACTCCTACGAGCAGTACTTC. It codes for CASSGDSYEQYF.

This rearrangement joins TRBV27 to TRBJ1-3, with unresolved D. The germline V gene has CDR1 MNHEY and CDR2 SMNVEV (reference sequence). Trimming pared 0 bases from V and 4 bases from J, leaving 4 bases between. The length of the CDR3 is 13 residues. The DNA of the CDR3 is TGTGCCAGCAGTTTATCGCGGGGAAACACCATATATTTT. Its translation: CASSLSRGNTIYF.

The J gene is TRBJ2-1, the V gene TRBV19; 8 nucleotides line up with TRBD2. The CDR3 contains 20 residues. The junction had 17 bases not matched to a gene; V was cut back by 4 bases and J by 0 bases. Germline V lookup: CDR1 LNHDA, CDR2 SQIVND (reference sequence). CDR3 bases: TGTGCCAGTAGTACCCTTAGCGGTACGACTAGCGAATACTCCTACAATGAGCAGTTCTTC. This sequence encodes CASSTLSGTTSEYSYNEQFF.

This rearrangement joins TRBV4-2 to TRBJ2-5, with TRBD2 identical over 12 bases. This CDR3 is built from 15 residues. Germline trimming cut 3 bases from V and 5 bases from J; bases unmatched to any gene: 4. Germline values: CDR1 LGHNA, CDR2 YNFKEQ. The CDR3 nucleotides read TGTGCCAGCAGCCAGACGGGACTAGCGGGCGAGACCCAGTACTTC. This encodes CASSQTGLAGETQYF.

The rearrangement uses TRBV9 and TRBJ2-1; 7 positions match TRBD2. This CDR3 is 13 amino acids long. V lost 0 bases and J lost 12; bases outside the gene matches: 6. Looked up from germline, CDR1 is SGDLS and CDR2 is YYNGEE. In DNA form, the CDR3 reads TGTGCCAGCAGCGTAGGTTCTGGGAGGGGGCAGTTCTTC. As protein: CASSVGSGRGQFF.

DNA of the CDR3: TGTGCCAGCAGTGGCAATGGAGAGACCCAGTACTTC. Encoded protein: CASSGNGETQYF. This rearrangement joins TRBV27 to TRBJ2-5; D not certain. This CDR3 has 12 amino acids. V was shortened by 5 bases and J by 4 bases, with 8 bases between the two germline ends. CDR1 is MNHEY and CDR2 is SMNVEV in the germline V gene (reference sequence).

The rearrangement uses TRBV12-5 and TRBJ2-1; D unresolved. Trimming removed 4 bases from V and 8 bases from J, with 6 bases in between. In germline, CDR1 is LGHNT, CDR2 FRNRAP. The CDR3 length is 11 residues. DNA of the CDR3: TGTGCTAGTGGTTCAGGCGATGAGCAGTTCTTC. Protein sequence: CASGSGDEQFF.

In this sample, this clone turned up once. V is TRBV27 and J is TRBJ1-1; D not resolved. The CDR3 is made up of 14 amino acids. The V gene's germline CDR1 is MNHEY and CDR2 SMNVEV (reference sequence). Trimming took off 0 bases at V and 5 bases at J, with 10 bases between the two ends. The DNA for the CDR3 is TGTGCCAGCAGTTTATCCAGGCTCGTTACTGAAGCTTTCTTT. Residues: CASSLSRLVTEAFF.

The rearrangement uses TRBV7-2 and TRBJ2-5; 14 positions match TRBD2. V was pared by 5 bases and J by 5 bases, with 7 bases of the junction left unmatched. The CDR3 runs to 16 residues. CDR1 and CDR2 from the germline V gene are SGHTA and FQGNSA. The CDR3 protein is CASSPGTSGSGETQYF. The CDR3 region has the DNA TGTGCCAGCAGCCCCGGGACTAGCGGGAGTGGGGAGACCCAGTACTTC.

The chain links TRBV24-1 to TRBJ1-1; no clear D. Deletions cut 1 base from V and 5 bases from J, with 7 bases between. The V gene's germline CDR1 is KGHDR and CDR2 SFDVKD. The CDR3 runs to 13 residues. The CDR3 region is CATSDFGETEAFF. As DNA, the CDR3 is TGTGCCACCAGTGATTTTGGAGAGACTGAAGCTTTCTTT.

This chain joins TRBV4-3 and TRBJ2-5; D is perhaps TRBD2 (6 bases). Germline V lookup: CDR1 LGHNA, CDR2 YSLEER. The CDR3 has 13 residues. With 1 base removed from V and 5 bases from J, the gap between germline ends came to 8 bases. CDR3 protein: CASSQAGGETQYF. The CDR3 DNA follows: TGCGCCAGCAGCCAAGCTGGGGGGGAGACCCAGTACTTC.

The V and J genes are TRBV9 and TRBJ2-3; 9 bases match TRBD2. The trim removed 0 bases at V and 1 base at J, leaving 3 bases unmatched. From germline, CDR1 is SGDLS and CDR2 YYNGEE. CDR3 size: 16 residues. As DNA, the CDR3 is TGTGCCAGCAGCGTAGCGGCGGGGGGGGGCACAGATACGCAGTATTTT. Translating it yields CASSVAAGGGTDTQYF.